Listed here are 9 T cell receptor beta chains from one sample, sequenced in a study of early T cells in non-severe SARS-CoV-2 infection. TCRdb processed the 5' RACE reads anew with MiXCR; each CDR3 protein has one entry. Counted here are some 100,000 distinct CDR3 sequences, about 14% occurring once; the ten biggest clones make up less than 0.6%. Material for sequencing was whole blood. These receptors all come from an adult who was a healthcare worker with PCR-confirmed SARS-CoV-2 infection or an uninfected control (not recorded which).

This clonotype was detected a few times. The chain links TRBV7-9 to TRBJ1-5; D unclear. CDR3 length: 17 amino acids. V shed 0 bases and J shed 0 bases, with 12 bases lying between them. Germline V lookup: CDR1 SEHNR, CDR2 FQNEAQ (reference sequence). The CDR3 reads CASSLALGEYSNQPQHF. The CDR3 DNA sequence: TGTGCCAGCAGCTTAGCGCTTGGAGAGTATAGCAATCAGCCCCAGCATTTT. Supplemented by reference TRBV7-9 and TRBJ1-5, the full variable domain reads DTGVSQNPRHKITKRGQNVTFRCDPISEHNRLYWYRQTLGQGPEFLTYFQNEAQLEKSRLLSDRFSAERPKGSFSTLEIQRTEQGDSAMYLCASSLALGEYSNQPQHFGDGTRLSIL.

The CDR3 protein is CASSGSGGLGNTIYF. The CDR3 DNA sequence: TGTGCCAGCAGTGGATCAGGGGGACTTGGAAACACCATATATTTT. The rearrangement links TRBV2 to TRBJ1-3; 7 bases are a match to TRBD1. Unmatched junction bases numbered 6, after V lost 4 bases and J lost 3 bases. Germline V gene sequence: CDR1 SNHLY, CDR2 FYNNEI. The CDR3 has 15 residues.

The rearrangement uses TRBV29-1 and TRBJ2-1, with D possibly being TRBD1 (6 bases). Germline V gene lookup returns CDR1 SQVTM and CDR2 ANQGSEA. V lost 6 bases and J 0 bases, leaving 15 bases between the germline ends. This CDR3 region has 15 residues. Here the CDR3 DNA reads TGCAGCGTCACGACAGGAAGGAGCTCCTACAATGAGCAGTTCTTC. Its protein is CSVTTGRSSYNEQFF.

The rearrangement uses TRBV6-6 and TRBJ1-5; a weak D match, TRBD1 (6 bases). The V end was cut by 0 bases, the J end by 6 bases, with 9 bases between. The CDR3 has 14 amino acids. The germline gives CDR1 MNHNY, CDR2 SVGAGI (reference sequence). The CDR3, as DNA: TGTGCCAGCAGTTACTCGACCAGGGGTCAGCCCCAGCATTTT. Translating it yields CASSYSTRGQPQHF.

There are a few counts of this clonotype. The chain joins TRBV6-5 to TRBJ2-5; D possibly corresponds to TRBD1 (6 bases). The CDR3 is 15 residues long. Germline assignment: CDR1 MNHEY and CDR2 SVGAGI. V lost 0 bases, J lost 2 bases, and 10 bases lay in between. The CDR3 sequence: CASSYSTGEQETQYF. The CDR3 DNA sequence: TGTGCCAGCAGTTACTCGACAGGCGAACAAGAGACCCAGTACTTC.

This clonotype was seen more than once but under ten times. The chain combines TRBV5-4 with TRBJ2-2, with 8 nucleotides matching TRBD2. The CDR3 extends over 15 amino acids. Germline-derived CDR1 and CDR2 are SGHNT and YYREEE (reference sequence). V shed 0 bases, J shed 4 bases, and the junction held 2 bases outside the gene matches. In nucleotides, the CDR3 is TGTGCCAGCAGCTTGGGACTAGCGACCACCGGGGAGCTGTTTTTT. This sequence encodes CASSLGLATTGELFF.

J is TRBJ1-4 and V is TRBV12-3 or TRBV12-4; possible D gene TRBD1, 6 bases. V lost 6 bases to trimming and J lost 5 bases, with 13 bases between them. This CDR3 is built from 14 residues. CDR3 sequence (DNA): TGTGCCAGCAGCTCCGGGACACCGAATGAAAAACTGTTTTTT. Its protein is CASSSGTPNEKLFF.

This clonotype was detected a few times. This sequence joins TRBV28 and TRBJ1-1, with 7 bases matching TRBD1. The J segment lost 1 base and the V segment lost 6 bases, leaving 5 bases of the junction unmatched. Germline CDR1 reads MDHEN; CDR2 reads SYDVKM. The CDR3 length is 14 residues. CDR3 nucleotides: TGTGCCAGCAGGTTGGGACAGAGGAACACTGAAGCTTTCTTT. It specifies CASRLGQRNTEAFF.

The rearrangement uses TRBV9 and TRBJ1-4; 8 nucleotides agree with TRBD1. Unmatched junction bases numbered 8, after V lost 4 bases and J lost 0 bases. Germline lookup yields CDR1 SGDLS and CDR2 YYNGEE. The CDR3 runs 17 residues. The CDR3 loop is CASSLDSRGPTNEKLFF. The CDR3 coding sequence is TGTGCCAGCAGCCTAGACTCCAGGGGGCCAACTAATGAAAAACTGTTTTTT.